This T cell receptor beta chain is drawn from a study of vaccination and CD4 T cells after COVID-19 (dated by TCRdb to between 2020 and 2023). For the wider study: SARS-CoV-2 positivity had been established in the convalescent patients by nasal swab PCR, and mild disease was recorded in roughly 9 of these patients and severe disease in one. In the convalescent cohort there were six males and four females, among whom were two Hispanic individuals, seven Caucasians, two Asians and one multiracial person. Two doses of either the Pfizer-BioNTech BNT162b2 vaccine (n=8) or the Moderna mRNA-1273 vaccine (n=2) were administered to participants. Post-COVID blood samples from convalescent patients were collected a median of around 110 days after diagnosis, with a range of 35 to 161 days. The time from the second vaccine dose to post-vaccine blood sampling had a median of 72 days and ranged from roughly 12 to 241 days. The cultures were stimulated with overlapping spike peptide pools from SARS-CoV-2 and from the common cold coronaviruses HCoV-NL63, HCoV-OC43 and HCoV-229E. Control cultures used a CEFX viral epitope pool as positive control, an HIV-1 Nef peptide pool as negative control, or no peptide. The spike-specific CD4+ TCR repertoire was compared before and after mRNA vaccination in over nine COVID-19 convalescent patients and a handful of infection-naive healthy vaccine recipients.

The library was made by PCR. At the Johns Hopkins FTIC core, DNA from the cultured CD4+ T cells underwent TCR sequencing with the Oncomine TCR Beta short-read assay. The QIAamp micro DNA kit was used to extract genomic DNA from the cultured CD4+ T cells. Oncomine TCR Beta libraries made from cultured CD4+ T cells were pooled using unique dual indexes and sequenced on an Illumina iSeq 100. In the original analysis: Non-productive sequences were removed, and CDR3s that did not start with C, did not end with F or W, or were shorter than 7 amino acids were discarded. The MANAFEST web application identified antigen-specific clonotypes by comparing peptide-stimulated wells against reference wells and other culture wells. For a clone to be called positive, the clone needed an FDR below 0.05, an odds ratio above 5, and a productive frequency above 0.1% in at least two of three replicate wells. Cross-reactive clonotypes were defined as significantly expanded in both SARS-CoV-2 spike wells and at least one common cold coronavirus spike condition. Levenshtein distances (stringdist) and unrooted phylogenetic trees (ape) in R version 3.6.1 were used to assess CDR3 homology. TCRdb reprocessed the public reads (quality trimming at Q25 with fastp, clone calling with MiXCR) and kept in-frame beta chains. CDR3 protein duplicates are merged, each entry listing the most common genes and DNA. TCRdb assigned the V and J calls; the authors' analysis was not used. The sample yields 15,000 to 20,000 distinct CDR3 sequences; 55% were counted once. In total, the top ten clones hold less than 9.5% of the sample.

Its CDR3 holds 16 amino acids, cysteine through phenylalanine. CDR3 DNA is the only sequence kept; it has 48 bases, read in frame from the first base. The CDR1 and CDR2 encoded by the germline V gene (reference sequence) are DFQATT and SNEGSKA. The germline V end is reduced by 6 bases and the J end by 9 bases; junction bases left unmatched: 20. A single count supports this clonotype. Its antigen target is currently unknown. It has no much larger one-base neighbor in the sample; base qualities were not kept. One read provides weak support. Study-wide conclusions, independent of this receptor: The median count of SARS-CoV-2-reactive clonotypes went up from around 21 after infection to 38 after vaccination, although the change was not significant. The study included relatively few convalescent patients and did not analyze early timepoints after natural infection. In convalescent patients, nearly all vaccine-specific clones (304 of 307) were found to be mono-reactive for SARS-CoV-2 spike rather than cross-reactive with common cold coronaviruses. Among convalescent patients, a median roughly 90% of the SARS-CoV-2-reactive clones seen after vaccination appeared only after vaccination, which suggests priming specific to the vaccine.

Reading the label with the study, this specimen's treatment or condition is: roughly 10-day PBMC culture with coronavirus spike peptide pools or control peptides (ViraFEST assay). The study used the ViraFEST assay, which expanded antigen-specific T cells with peptide pools and then identified expanded clonotypes by TCR sequencing. The convalescent patients' positive SARS-CoV-2 PCR tests were from March to December 2020, which was before the Alpha, Beta and Delta variants emerged in the United States. Each well held 2.2 million or so PBMCs cultured in IMDM containing approximately 5% human AB serum and approximately 9.8 IU/ml IL-2, with about 10 ug/ml peptide pools added. Half of the culture medium was replaced with fresh IL-2-containing medium on days 3 and 7. Once the cells had been in culture for less than 12 days, the EasySep CD4+ T cell isolation kit was used to isolate CD4+ T cells by negative selection. Ficoll-Paque Plus gradient centrifugation was used to isolate PBMCs from whole blood, and the isolated PBMCs were then either used fresh or cryopreserved at -140C. Each culture condition was generally run in triplicate wells.

The rearrangement combines TRBV20-1 with TRBJ2-1, and 7 junctional nucleotides match TRBD1. Material for sequencing was CD4+ T cells from blood, cultured in vitro. This sequence originates from a human donor who had recovered from COVID-19. CDR3 region: CSAAKSPRSRTGEQFF. The DNA sequence is as follows: TGCAGTGCCGCAAAATCACCTAGGTCCCGGACAGGTGAGCAGTTCTTC.